Presented here are 9 T cell receptor beta chains from one specimen sequenced in a study of T cells in Graves' hyperthyroidism and ophthalmopathy. Amplification targeted TCR beta CDR3 regions from RNA transcripts. When the TCR CDR3 underwent first-round RT-PCR, the HTBI primer set was used. TCRdb re-called the multiplex PCR reads through MiXCR, storing one row per CDR3 protein. The sample holds around 600,000 distinct CDR3 sequences, more than 15% seen once. The sequenced material came from blood. These receptors were collected from a woman aged 35 to 49 with Graves' ophthalmopathy.

About this clonotype: The junction and the germline gene differ at one end; a read error may be behind it. The gene calls are TRBV2 and TRBJ2-7; D is perhaps TRBD2 (7 bases). The germline V gene has CDR1 SNHLY and CDR2 FYNNEI. This CDR3 region has 12 residues. In nucleotides, the CDR3 is TGTGCCAGCAGTGGCGGGGGCTACGAGCGGTACTTC. It specifies CASSGGGYERYF. The variable domain in full, completed from reference TRBV2 and TRBJ2-7, reads EPEVTQTPSHQVTQMGQEVILRCVPISNHLYFYWYRQILGQKVEFLVSFYNNEISEKSEIFDDQFSVERPDGSNFTLKIRSTKLEDSAMYFCASSGGGYERYFGPGTRLTVT.

For this clonotype: One end of the junction does not line up with germline, which may come from a read error. The V and J genes are TRBV7-3 and TRBJ1-1; D is unclear. The CDR3 is made up of 12 amino acids. Germline loops: CDR1 SGHTA, CDR2 FQGTGA. The CDR3 bases are TGTGTCAGCAGCTTAGCCGGGCCTGAAGCTTTCTTT. It translates to CVSSLAGPEAFF.

This clonotype was picked up a small number of times. The chain recombines TRBV4-1 with TRBJ2-7; D is undetermined. The CDR3 has 15 residues. The V and J ends lost 0 bases and 3 bases respectively, with 12 bases between them. Germline lookup yields CDR1 MGHRA and CDR2 YSYEKL. The CDR3 DNA sequence: TGCGCCAGCAGCCAAGATAGGGATTTGAGCTACGAGCAGTACTTC. This gives the protein CASSQDRDLSYEQYF.

This clonotype was seen ten or more times. The chain is built from TRBV2 and TRBJ1-1; D uncertain. The CDR3 covers 13 residues. Germline lookup yields CDR1 SNHLY and CDR2 FYNNEI. V dropped 7 bases and J dropped 4 bases, with 13 bases sitting between them. The CDR3 DNA follows: TGTGCCAGCACCTTGATCGAGGGCACTGAAGCTTTCTTT. This sequence encodes CASTLIEGTEAFF.

This clonotype was seen ten or more times. The J gene is TRBJ2-1, the V gene TRBV15; 10 bases align to TRBD2. After removal of 3 bases from V and 6 bases from J, the junction contained 5 bases not matched to a gene. CDR3 length equals 15 residues. The germline V gene encodes CDR1 LNHNV and CDR2 YYDKDF (reference sequence). CDR3 sequence: CATSRPGLALNEQFF. The DNA for the CDR3 is TGTGCCACCAGCAGGCCGGGACTAGCGCTCAATGAGCAGTTCTTC.

The table lists this clonotype with many counts. The V gene is TRBV20-1, the J gene TRBJ2-1; unclear D gene. Germline assignment: CDR1 DFQATT and CDR2 SNEGSKA (reference sequence). Trimming removed 0 bases from V and 4 bases from J, with 13 bases in between. The CDR3 is 15 amino acids. The CDR3 reads CSARDTREWYNEQFF. In DNA, the CDR3 is TGCAGTGCTAGAGATACGAGAGAGTGGTACAATGAGCAGTTCTTC.

The chain links TRBV5-8 to TRBJ1-1; 8 nucleotides agree with TRBD1. Looked up from germline, CDR1 is SGHTS and CDR2 is YDEGEE. CDR3 size: 16 residues. V lost 1 base and J lost 5; bases outside the gene matches: 10. In DNA, the CDR3 is TGTGCCAGCAGCTTGAAGTACGGCAGGGGGCCTACTGAAGCTTTCTTT. It codes for CASSLKYGRGPTEAFF.

The chain recombines TRBV6-5 with TRBJ2-4; TRBD1 matches 10 bases. V lost 4 bases to trimming and J lost 2 bases; unmatched junction nucleotides: 5. This CDR3 is 16 amino acids long. The germline CDR1 and CDR2 sequences are MNHEY and SVGAGI. The CDR3 bases are TGTGCCAGCAGTTTCGACAGGGGGCTACCCAAAAACATTCAGTACTTC. It is translated as CASSFDRGLPKNIQYF.

This chain connects TRBV20-1 to TRBJ1-1, with 8 bases lining up with TRBD1. The germline gives CDR1 DFQATT, CDR2 SNEGSKA (reference sequence). There are 12 residues in the CDR3. J gave up 10 bases and V 0 bases, and 4 bases lay outside the gene matches. CDR3 protein: CSARDTGGGAFF. DNA of the CDR3: TGCAGTGCTAGAGATACAGGGGGAGGAGCTTTCTTT.